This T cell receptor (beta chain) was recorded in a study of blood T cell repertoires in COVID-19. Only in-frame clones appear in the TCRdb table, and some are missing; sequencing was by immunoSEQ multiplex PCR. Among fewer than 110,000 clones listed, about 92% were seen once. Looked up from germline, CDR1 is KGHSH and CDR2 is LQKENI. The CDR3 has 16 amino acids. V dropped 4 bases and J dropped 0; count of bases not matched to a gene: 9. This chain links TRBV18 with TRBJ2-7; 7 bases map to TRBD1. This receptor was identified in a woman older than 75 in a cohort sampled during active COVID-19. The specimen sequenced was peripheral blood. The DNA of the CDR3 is TGTGCCAGCTCACTCAACATGGACAGGAGCTCCTACGAGCAGTACTTC. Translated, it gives CASSLNMDRSSYEQYF.